The 13 T cell receptor beta chains below come from one sample, sequenced in a study of control samples from healthy donors and cancer patients. Sequenced by immunoSEQ multiplex PCR; TCRdb stores in-frame clones only, minus some. The table has over 150,000 clones, 96% seen once. The source material was blood. The receptor source for this set is a woman under 40 in good health.

The chain couples TRBV15 to TRBJ1-5; weak D call: TRBD1 (6 bases). The V end was cut by 2 bases, the J end by 3 bases, with 14 bases between. Germline loops: CDR1 LNHNV, CDR2 YYDKDF (reference sequence). The CDR3 length is 16 residues. CDR3 in amino acids: CATSRRTATDNQPQHF. The CDR3 nucleotides are TGTGCCACCAGCAGACGGACAGCGACCGACAATCAGCCCCAGCATTTT.

A word on this clone: One end of the junction varies from germline; a read error may be responsible. The rearrangement links TRBV2 to TRBJ1-5, with D unclear. CDR3 length: 14 residues. From germline, CDR1 is SNHLY and CDR2 FYNNEI. CDR3 sequence: CASSETPAGQPQHF. In DNA form, the CDR3 reads TGTGCTAGCAGTGAAACACCAGCGGGGCAGCCCCAGCATTTT.

The chain is built from TRBV9 and TRBJ1-3, with 8 positions matching TRBD1. The CDR3 has 15 residues. Germline loops: CDR1 SGDLS, CDR2 YYNGEE. The trim removed 4 bases at V and 3 bases at J, leaving 6 bases unmatched. The CDR3 DNA is TGTGCCAGCAGCTCCAGGACAGGGATTGGAAACACCATATATTTT. Translating it yields CASSSRTGIGNTIYF.

This chain joins TRBV5-6 and TRBJ2-7, with D hard to call. Per germline, CDR1 SGHDT and CDR2 YYEEEE. The CDR3 totals 13 residues. Trimming left V 2 bases short and J 3 bases short, with 9 bases between. This CDR3 reads CASSFQEIYEQYF. In DNA form, the CDR3 reads TGTGCCAGCAGCTTCCAGGAAATCTACGAGCAGTACTTC.

The chain has TRBV6-5 and TRBJ2-7; D may correspond to TRBD1 or TRBD2 (5 bases each). Deletions cut 5 bases from V and 2 bases from J, with 10 bases between. This CDR3 contains 13 residues. Looked up from germline, CDR1 is MNHEY and CDR2 is SVGAGI. CDR3 amino acids: CASSRDPTYEQYF. Here the CDR3 DNA reads TGTGCCAGCAGTCGGGACCCCACCTACGAGCAGTACTTC.

J is TRBJ2-4 and V is TRBV10-2; the D gene is possibly TRBD2 (5 bases). The CDR3 covers 11 residues. Germline values: CDR1 WSHSY, CDR2 SAAADI. V lost 5 bases, J lost 8 bases, and 7 bases lay in between. The CDR3 here is CASSLGDIQYF. The DNA for the CDR3 is TGCGCCAGCAGTCTCGGGGACATTCAGTACTTC.

The rearrangement links TRBV19 to TRBJ2-3, with a weak D call TRBD2 (5 bases). Germline loops: CDR1 LNHDA, CDR2 SQIVND (reference sequence). The CDR3 is 15 residues long. Trimming took off 8 bases at V and 1 base at J, with 16 bases between the two ends. Here the CDR3 DNA reads TGTGCCAGTGGGGAAGCTAGCAGACGCACAGATACGCAGTATTTT. This translates into CASGEASRRTDTQYF.

V gene TRBV3-1 (or the pseudogene TRBV3-2) combines with J gene TRBJ2-5; 9 bases fit TRBD2. With V trimmed by 4 bases and J by 2 bases, 5 bases remained unmatched. The CDR3 loop spans 15 amino acids. The germline V gene encodes CDR1 LGHDT and CDR2 YNNKEL (reference sequence). The CDR3 loop is CASSRREGRQETQYF. In nucleotides, the CDR3 is TGTGCCAGCAGCCGGCGGGAGGGGCGGCAAGAGACCCAGTACTTC.

This chain joins TRBV3-1 (or the pseudogene TRBV3-2) and TRBJ1-5; possibly TRBD1 for D (5 bases). This CDR3 has 16 residues. V lost 1 base, J lost 7 bases, and 17 bases lay in between. Germline values: CDR1 LGHDT, CDR2 YNNKEL (reference sequence). The CDR3 DNA sequence: TGTGCCAGCAGCCAAGGGTCAGGGAAATCATCCCAGCCCCAGCATTTT. This gives the protein CASSQGSGKSSQPQHF.

The J gene is TRBJ2-7, the V gene TRBV25-1; the D gene is possibly TRBD1 (6 bases). The CDR3 loop spans 13 amino acids. Germline V gene lookup returns CDR1 MGHDK and CDR2 SYGVNS. V lost 3 bases to trimming and J lost 6 bases, with 12 bases between them. Here the CDR3 reads CASSEARGSEQYF. The DNA of the CDR3 is TGTGCCAGCAGTGAGGCCAGGGGAAGCGAGCAGTACTTC.

The gene calls are TRBV19 and TRBJ2-1; D not resolved. V was cut by 7 bases and J by 9 bases, with 10 bases left in between. The germline V gene has CDR1 LNHDA and CDR2 SQIVND (reference sequence). The CDR3 runs to 11 residues. The CDR3 sequence is CASTTYGEQFF. The CDR3 DNA is TGTGCCAGTACCACTTACGGTGAGCAGTTCTTC.

The chain couples TRBV5-4 to TRBJ2-3, with D perhaps being TRBD1 or TRBD2 (5 bases each). The germline V gene has CDR1 SGHNT and CDR2 YYREEE (reference sequence). CDR3 length: 16 amino acids. V lost 2 bases and J lost 6, with 19 bases in between. This chain's CDR3 is CASSFGGTPQEDTQYF. CDR3 coding DNA: TGTGCCAGCAGCTTTGGGGGTACCCCCCAGGAGGATACGCAGTATTTT.

As concerns this clone: Mismatch with germline at one junction end may stem from a read error. V gene TRBV30 combines with J gene TRBJ2-1; no clear D gene. Germline lookup yields CDR1 GTSNPN and CDR2 SVGIG (reference sequence). The CDR3 sequence is 11 residues long. The CDR3 region has the DNA TGCGTTTTGGGTTTCTACAATGAGCAGTTCTTC. It specifies CVLGFYNEQFF.